The TCR beta chain described here comes from a study of tumor and adjacent non-tumor tissue in lung cancer (dated by TCRdb to 2016 to 2019). Background on the whole study: The cohort included about a dozen adenocarcinoma, a couple of squamous cell carcinoma and 1 small cell lung cancer patients. Among the 15 or so patients, ages ranged from about 31 to 76 years, some ten were men and 5 were women, and disease was TNM stage I to III. In total, sequencing yielded 130,000,000 or so productive TCRbeta reads, which works out to an average of approximately 4 million reads per sample. Under 35 paired specimens, one tumor and one normal lung sample per patient, were profiled by TCRbeta CDR3 sequencing. The study compared bulk TCRbeta repertoires between lung tumor tissue and matched distant non-tumor lung tissue from some 14 lung cancer patients. Here is what the overall study found, with its caveats: Neither the sequencing platform nor unique molecular identifiers are mentioned in the methods. TCR diversity was significantly higher in younger patients, and higher tumor TCR diversity was associated with shorter overall and disease-free survival. Peripheral blood was not sequenced, so blood TCRbeta repertoires were not examined in the lung cancer patients of the study. Only 15 or so patients were included in the cohort, and the need for larger samples and more detailed clinical data was noted by the authors. A significantly larger cumulative share of the repertoire was made up by the top 100 clones in normal lung than in tumor tissue. Significantly higher TCR diversity (inverse Simpson) was observed in tumor tissue than in normal lung tissue (approximately 430 vs 150, P = 0.0075, Mann-Whitney U test).

The library came from multiplex PCR. Instrument on record: Illumina HiSeq 2500. TCRbeta libraries were built by three rounds of nested PCR using primers (Table S4), following protocols modified from ARM-PCR. Before sequencing, PCR products in the 200-500 bp range were cut out of the gel and cleaned up using the QIAquick gel extraction kit. In the original analysis: Reads were cleaned with Trimmomatic, merged with FLASH into complete CDR3 sequences, and assigned to V(D)J germline segments with MiTCR. Clonal diversity was calculated as the inverse Simpson's index using VDJtools. A read counted as productive if the sequence was in-frame and lacked a premature stop codon. Through fastp at Q25 and MiXCR, TCRdb rebuilt clones from the public reads, retaining in-frame beta chains. Rows matching on CDR3 protein sequence are summarized as one entry with the most common DNA and genes. The V and J calls and clone size come from TCRdb's table, not from the authors' own analysis. In all, the sample holds approximately 76,000 distinct CDR3 sequences, and around 70% of those were seen once. The ten largest clones capture 10% to 15% of the sample.

In the case of this clonotype: Its target antigen remains unknown. The junction and the germline gene differ at one end; a read error may be behind it.

RNA was isolated from bulk unsorted tissue, and RNA quality was assessed with a NanoDrop ND-1000 and an Agilent 2100. All donors had newly diagnosed lung cancer, had not received prior chemotherapy, and were admitted for thoracic surgery in China between August and November 2014. The study excluded patients who had received radiotherapy or chemotherapy before or who had another cancer at the same time. Surgical tissue pieces of 1-2 cm3 were preserved in RNAlater solution and were kept at -80 degrees C until use. The CDR3 measures 14 amino acids from cysteine to phenylalanine. Left in the record is the CDR3 DNA by itself, 42 bases read in frame from the first base. CDR1 and CDR2 are read off the germline V gene as MNHNS and SASEGT.

This TCR was recovered from a woman aged 70-85 years with non-small cell lung cancer. The chain joins TRBV6-1 to TRBJ1-2; TRBD1 lines up with 7 middle nucleotides. Sequenced input: lung tumor tissue. The CDR3 has the sequence CAISGGQGVYGYTF. The DNA sequence is as follows: TGTGCCATCAGCGGCGGGCAGGGGGTATATGGCTACACCTTT.